This T cell receptor beta chain was sequenced during a study of blood T cell repertoires in COVID-19. Overall study: From the United States, Italy and Spain came samples of acute and convalescent COVID-19. PBMCs, B-cell-depleted T cells, or T cells provided the cDNA or gDNA that made up the material.

The CDR3 length is 15 residues. The V gene end was trimmed by 6 bases and the J gene end by 0 bases; junction bases not matched to a gene: 4. Germline-derived CDR1 and CDR2 are LNHNV and YYDKDF (reference sequence). Original processing notes: By means of reference gene primer amplification, nucleated cell counts were estimated. Sequencing used immunoSEQ multiplex PCR; TCRdb keeps in-frame clones, though not all of them. That table is the source of V, J and clone size, and D and trimming were worked out from the DNA. The table lists approximately 140,000 clones, 80% to 85% of them singletons. This clone occurred once.

This clonotype was obtained from a human donor in a cohort sampled during active COVID-19. Sequenced input: peripheral blood. The chain links TRBV15 to TRBJ2-3; 9 bases align to TRBD2. CDR3 sequence reads: CATRLSGGSTDTQYF. CDR3 nucleotides: TGTGCCACCAGACTTAGCGGGGGAAGCACAGATACGCAGTATTTT. The whole variable domain, filled in from reference TRBV15 and TRBJ2-3, reads DAMVIQNPRYQVTQFGKPVTLSCSQTLNHNVMYWYQQKSSQAPKLLFHYYDKDFNNEADTPDNFQSRRPNTSFCFLDIRSPGLGDTAMYLCATRLSGGSTDTQYFGPGTRLTVL.